The 22 T cell receptor beta chains given below trace back to one sample, sequenced in a study of T cell changes during pregnancy in multiple sclerosis. Sequenced by immunoSEQ multiplex PCR; TCRdb stores in-frame clones only, minus some. The sample contains about 75,000 clones, nearly 95% of which appear only once. This specimen consisted of CD4+ T cells from peripheral blood mononuclear cells, obtained after pregnancy. Receptors were obtained from a female donor with multiple sclerosis, enrolled in a pregnancy study.

This chain connects TRBV18 to TRBJ2-7; 9 bases are a match to TRBD1. The CDR3 covers 15 residues. J gave up 3 bases and V 0 bases, and 3 bases lay outside the gene matches. Germline V CDR1 and CDR2: KGHSH, LQKENI. The CDR3 is CASSPPTGGLYEQYF. CDR3 nucleotides: TGTGCCAGCTCACCACCTACAGGGGGCCTCTACGAGCAGTACTTC.

The chain combines TRBV28 with TRBJ1-1; 9 bases are a match to TRBD1. CDR1 is MDHEN and CDR2 is SYDVKM in the germline V gene. The CDR3 is 14 residues long. The J segment lost 9 bases and the V segment lost 4 bases, leaving 9 bases of the junction unmatched. The CDR3 protein is CASSSSFGTGKAFF. DNA of the CDR3: TGTGCCAGCAGTTCTTCCTTCGGGACAGGGAAAGCTTTCTTT.

In its sample, this clone was seen a few times. The J gene is TRBJ2-1, the V gene TRBV6-6, with D unclear. With 0 bases removed from V and 4 bases from J, the gap between germline ends came to 7 bases. The CDR3 loop spans 14 amino acids. Germline CDR1 is MNHNY and CDR2 is SVGAGI (reference sequence). The CDR3 nucleotides are TGTGCCAGCAGTTACTCGAGAGTTTACAATGAGCAGTTCTTC. Protein product: CASSYSRVYNEQFF.

This chain joins TRBV7-6 and TRBJ2-7, with 7 bases that match TRBD1. CDR3 length equals 13 residues. Germline lookup yields CDR1 SGHVS and CDR2 FNYEAQ. V trimming: 4 bases; J trimming: 6 bases; junction bases outside the gene matches: 6. The CDR3 nucleotides are TGTGCCAGCAGCTCCTACAGGGGCTCCGAGCAGTACTTC. Encoded protein: CASSSYRGSEQYF.

The count of this clone is one. The V gene is TRBV18, the J gene TRBJ2-7; 14 bases match TRBD2. CDR1 is KGHSH and CDR2 is LQKENI in the germline V gene. The CDR3 is made up of 17 amino acids. Trimming at V came to 0 bases and at J to 7 bases, leaving 8 bases not matched to a gene. The CDR3 DNA reads TGTGCCAGCTCACCACCGTTGGGACTAGCGGGAGCAAGTGAGCAGTACTTC. It specifies CASSPPLGLAGASEQYF.

V is TRBV9 and J is TRBJ1-1, with D possibly TRBD1 on 5 matching bases. In germline, CDR1 is SGDLS, CDR2 YYNGEE. V shed 3 bases and J shed 6 bases, with 18 bases lying between them. The CDR3 length is 15 residues. The CDR3 nucleotides are TGTGCCAGCAGCGCCACGTGGGGCGGGGTGGCTGAAGCTTTCTTT. Amino acid sequence: CASSATWGGVAEAFF.

The chain uses TRBV4-1 and TRBJ1-3; 7 positions agree with TRBD1. The CDR3 is 16 residues long. Trimming cost V 2 bases and J 2 bases; bases outside gene matches: 6. Per germline, CDR1 MGHRA and CDR2 YSYEKL. CDR3 coding DNA: TGCGCCAGCAGCCAACCCAGACAGGGCCCTGGAAACACCATATATTTT. It specifies CASSQPRQGPGNTIYF.

The V and J genes are TRBV7-6 and TRBJ1-4; TRBD1 matches 7 bases. V gave up 5 bases and J gave up 4 bases; unmatched junction bases: 13. Germline CDR1 reads SGHVS; CDR2 reads FNYEAQ. The CDR3 totals 17 residues. CDR3 in amino acids: CASSRLVRQGYNEKLFF. The CDR3 nucleotides are TGTGCCAGCAGCCGCCTTGTTCGACAGGGTTATAATGAAAAACTGTTTTTT. The full variable domain, rest sourced from reference TRBV7-6 and TRBJ1-4, is GAGVSQSPRYKVTKRGQDVALRCDPISGHVSLYWYRQALGQGPEFLTYFNYEAQQDKSGLPNDRFSAERPEGSISTLTIQRTEQRDSAMYRCASSRLVRQGYNEKLFFGSGTQLSVL.

This clone occurred once. The V gene is TRBV19, the J gene TRBJ2-2, with 7 positions matching TRBD1. From germline, CDR1 is LNHDA and CDR2 SQIVND (reference sequence). The V gene end was trimmed by 4 bases and the J gene end by 0 bases; junction bases not matched to a gene: 5. This CDR3 is 16 amino acids long. As DNA, the CDR3 is TGTGCCAGTAGTAACACAGGGGCCCCGAACACCGGGGAGCTGTTTTTT. Translating gives CASSNTGAPNTGELFF.

This chain links TRBV18 with TRBJ1-3, with 7 bases fitting TRBD1. The CDR3 covers 19 residues. V trimming: 2 bases; J trimming: 3 bases; junction bases outside the gene matches: 16. Germline CDR1 and CDR2: KGHSH and LQKENI. This CDR3 reads CASSPKLQGNKGLGNTIYF. CDR3 in DNA: TGTGCCAGCTCACCAAAGCTACAGGGGAACAAGGGTCTTGGAAACACCATATATTTT.

The chain is built from TRBV19 and TRBJ1-4, with 8 nucleotides matching TRBD1. The ends lost 3 bases at V and 8 bases at J; junction bases unmatched: 8. The CDR3 runs 15 residues. Germline CDR1 is LNHDA and CDR2 is SQIVND (reference sequence). The CDR3 DNA sequence: TGTGCCAGTAGTATCACCGGACAGGGACGGGAAAAACTGTTTTTT. Translation: CASSITGQGREKLFF.

The J gene is TRBJ2-7, the V gene TRBV7-2, with D possibly being TRBD1 (5 bases). This CDR3 spans 14 amino acids. Trimming took off 1 base at V and 3 bases at J, with 10 bases between the two ends. CDR1 and CDR2 (germline): SGHTA, FQGNSA. The CDR3: CASSLGWGIYEQYF. In DNA form, the CDR3 reads TGTGCCAGCAGCTTAGGATGGGGCATCTACGAGCAGTACTTC. Based on the CDR3 plus reference TRBV7-2 and TRBJ2-7, the full variable domain is GAGVSQSPSNKVTEKGKDVELRCDPISGHTALYWYRQSLGQGLEFLIYFQGNSAPDKSGLPSDRFSAERTGGSVSTLTIQRTQQEDSAVYLCASSLGWGIYEQYFGPGTRLTVT.

The rearrangement links TRBV4-1 to TRBJ2-1, with D perhaps TRBD1 (8 bases). Germline CDR1 reads MGHRA; CDR2 reads YSYEKL. Trimming took off 2 bases at V and 6 bases at J, with 17 bases between the two ends. There are 16 residues in the CDR3. CDR3 protein: CASSQPQGGGFNEQFF. CDR3 bases: TGCGCCAGCAGCCAACCACAGGGGGGGGGCTTCAATGAGCAGTTCTTC.

The chain employs TRBV5-6 and TRBJ2-1, with 11 bases matching TRBD1. The germline CDR1 and CDR2 sequences are SGHDT and YYEEEE. This CDR3 has 16 amino acids. Losses at the gene ends were 2 bases for V and 8 bases for J; bases not matched to a gene: 9. For the CDR3, the DNA is TGTGCCAGCAGCTTCAGCTTCGGGACAGGGGGGGATGAGCAGTTCTTC. It encodes CASSFSFGTGGDEQFF.

This chain uses TRBV7-3 with TRBJ2-7, with a tentative D call TRBD2 (6 bases). Per the germline V gene, CDR1 is SGHTA and CDR2 is FQGTGA. The V and J ends lost 2 bases and 4 bases respectively, with 12 bases between them. There are 14 residues in the CDR3. The CDR3 here is CASSLSGGEYEQYF. CDR3 nucleotides: TGTGCCAGCAGCTTATCAGGAGGGGAATACGAGCAGTACTTC.

The V call is TRBV19, the J call TRBJ2-6; D ambiguous. V was trimmed by 2 bases and J by 0 bases, leaving 5 bases between them. The CDR3 contains 15 residues. Germline V gene data show CDR1 as LNHDA and CDR2 as SQIVND (reference sequence). The CDR3 loop reads CASSISGSGANVLTF. CDR3 coding DNA: TGTGCCAGTAGTATATCGGGCTCTGGGGCCAACGTCCTGACTTTC.

The chain couples TRBV28 to TRBJ2-1; no clear D. This CDR3 spans 12 amino acids. Trimming cost V 8 bases and J 4 bases, with 9 bases left between them. Germline V gives CDR1 MDHEN, CDR2 SYDVKM. CDR3 bases: TGTGCCAGCCAGCCGAGGTACAATGAGCAGTTCTTC. It is translated as CASQPRYNEQFF.

This clone was seen just once. The J gene is TRBJ2-2, the V gene TRBV9, with 11 positions matching TRBD1. Germline-derived CDR1 and CDR2 are SGDLS and YYNGEE. This CDR3 has 14 residues. V dropped 8 bases and J dropped 5; count of bases not matched to a gene: 5. Here the CDR3 reads CASRRDRGTGELFF. CDR3 nucleotides: TGTGCCAGTCGACGGGACAGGGGGACCGGGGAGCTGTTTTTT.

V usage is TRBV12-5 and J usage is TRBJ2-1; 8 nucleotides match TRBD1. Germline CDR1 and CDR2: LGHNT and FRNRAP. The CDR3 loop spans 15 amino acids. The V segment lost 3 bases and the J segment 10 bases; nucleotides outside the gene matches: 11. The CDR3 spells CASGFPQGARVEQFF. In DNA, the CDR3 is TGTGCTAGTGGTTTCCCTCAGGGGGCAAGGGTGGAGCAGTTCTTC.

The V call is TRBV11-2, the J call TRBJ1-2; 7 bases are shared with TRBD1. CDR1 and CDR2 from the germline V gene are SGHAT and FQNNGV. The length of the CDR3 is 15 residues. V lost 4 bases and J lost 2; bases outside the gene matches: 7. CDR3 amino acids: CASSSPGQKNYGYTF. Here the CDR3 DNA reads TGTGCCAGCAGCTCCCCGGGACAGAAGAACTATGGCTACACCTTC. Filled out from reference TRBV11-2 and TRBJ1-2, the complete variable domain reads EAGVAQSPRYKIIEKRQSVAFWCNPISGHATLYWYQQILGQGPKLLIQFQNNGVVDDSQLPKDRFSAERLKGVDSTLKIQPAKLEDSAVYLCASSSPGQKNYGYTFGSGTRLTVV.

The gene calls are TRBV29-1 and TRBJ2-2, with 8 bases aligning to TRBD1. This CDR3 has 12 residues. Germline V gives CDR1 SQVTM, CDR2 ANQGSEA. V was pared by 7 bases and J by 6 bases, with 4 bases of the junction left unmatched. The DNA of the CDR3 is TGCAGCGCCAGGACAGGGCCCGGGGAGCTGTTTTTT. As protein: CSARTGPGELFF.

The chain has TRBV5-1 and TRBJ2-1; 12 nucleotides match TRBD2. V shed 4 bases and J 6 bases; nucleotides not matched to a gene: 5. Germline values: CDR1 SGHRS, CDR2 YFSETQ. The CDR3 has 15 residues. This CDR3 is CASSPPGLAGNEQFF. In nucleotides, the CDR3 is TGCGCCAGCAGCCCTCCGGGACTAGCGGGCAATGAGCAGTTCTTC.